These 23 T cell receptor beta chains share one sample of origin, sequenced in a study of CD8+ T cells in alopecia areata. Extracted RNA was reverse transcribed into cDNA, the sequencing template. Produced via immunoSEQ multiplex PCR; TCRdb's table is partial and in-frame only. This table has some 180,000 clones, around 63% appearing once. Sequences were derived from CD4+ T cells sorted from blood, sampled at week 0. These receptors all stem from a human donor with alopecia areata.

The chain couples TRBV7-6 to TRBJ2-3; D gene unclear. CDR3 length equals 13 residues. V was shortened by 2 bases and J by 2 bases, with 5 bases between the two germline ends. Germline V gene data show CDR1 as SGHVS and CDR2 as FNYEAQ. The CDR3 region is CASSLFLTDTQYF. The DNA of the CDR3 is TGTGCCAGCAGCTTATTCCTCACAGATACGCAGTATTTT.

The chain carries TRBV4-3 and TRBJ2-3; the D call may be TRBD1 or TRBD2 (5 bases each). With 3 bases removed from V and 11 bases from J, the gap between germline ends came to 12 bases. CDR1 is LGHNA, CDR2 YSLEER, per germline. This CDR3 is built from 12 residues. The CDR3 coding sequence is TGCGCCAGCAGCCAGGGACCCGAAATGCAGTATTTT. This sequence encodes CASSQGPEMQYF.

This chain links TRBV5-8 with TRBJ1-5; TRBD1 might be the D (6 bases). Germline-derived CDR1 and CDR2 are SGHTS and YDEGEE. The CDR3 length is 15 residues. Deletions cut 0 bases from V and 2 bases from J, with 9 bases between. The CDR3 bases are TGTGCCAGCAGCTTGGGGGACACCCGCAATCAGCCCCAGCATTTT. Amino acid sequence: CASSLGDTRNQPQHF.

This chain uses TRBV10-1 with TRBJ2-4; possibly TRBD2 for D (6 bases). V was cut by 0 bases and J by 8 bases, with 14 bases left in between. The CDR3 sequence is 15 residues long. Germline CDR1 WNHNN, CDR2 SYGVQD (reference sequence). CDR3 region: CASSESRAGLDIQYF. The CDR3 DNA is TGCGCCAGCAGTGAGTCGAGGGCGGGGCTCGACATTCAGTACTTC.

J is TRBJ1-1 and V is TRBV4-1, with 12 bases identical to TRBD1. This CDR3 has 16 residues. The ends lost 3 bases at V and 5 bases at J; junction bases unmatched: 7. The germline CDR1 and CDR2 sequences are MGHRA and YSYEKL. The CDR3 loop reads CASSQGTGGDRTEAFF. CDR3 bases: TGCGCCAGCAGCCAGGGGACAGGGGGCGATAGGACTGAAGCTTTCTTT.

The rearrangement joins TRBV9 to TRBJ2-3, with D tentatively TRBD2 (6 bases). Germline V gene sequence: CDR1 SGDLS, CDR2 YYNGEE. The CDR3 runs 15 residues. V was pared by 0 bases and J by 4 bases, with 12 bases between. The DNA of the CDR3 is TGTGCCAGCAGCGTAGGTGCCAGGGAGGCAGATACGCAGTATTTT. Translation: CASSVGAREADTQYF. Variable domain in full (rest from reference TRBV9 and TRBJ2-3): DSGVTQTPKHLITATGQRVTLRCSPRSGDLSVYWYQQSLDQGLQFLIQYYNGEERAKGNILERFSAQQFPDLHSELNLSSLELGDSALYFCASSVGAREADTQYFGPGTRLTVL.

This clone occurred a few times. The CDR3 spells CASSRQGNTEAFF. CDR3 nucleotide sequence: TGTGCCAGCAGCCGACAGGGGAACACTGAAGCTTTCTTT. This sequence joins TRBV5-6 and TRBJ1-1, with 7 bases matching TRBD1. The CDR3 sequence is 13 residues long. V lost 4 bases and J lost 1; bases outside the gene matches: 1. Germline assignment: CDR1 SGHDT and CDR2 YYEEEE.

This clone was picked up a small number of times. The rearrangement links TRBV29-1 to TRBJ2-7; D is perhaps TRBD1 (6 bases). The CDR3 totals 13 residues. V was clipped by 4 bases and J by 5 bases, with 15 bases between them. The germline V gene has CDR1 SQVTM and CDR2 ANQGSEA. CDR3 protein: CSVGRDRNHEQYF. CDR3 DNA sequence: TGCAGCGTTGGTCGAGACAGGAACCACGAGCAGTACTTC.

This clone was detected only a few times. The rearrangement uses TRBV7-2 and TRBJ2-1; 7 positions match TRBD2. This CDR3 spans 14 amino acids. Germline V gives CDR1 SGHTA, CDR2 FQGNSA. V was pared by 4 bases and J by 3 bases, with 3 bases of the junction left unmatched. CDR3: CASSSTGGYNEQFF. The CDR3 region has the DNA TGTGCCAGCAGCTCCACGGGGGGCTACAATGAGCAGTTCTTC.

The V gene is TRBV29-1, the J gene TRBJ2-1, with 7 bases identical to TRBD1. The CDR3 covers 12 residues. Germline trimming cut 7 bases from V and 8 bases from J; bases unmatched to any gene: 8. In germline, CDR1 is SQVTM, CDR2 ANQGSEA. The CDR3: CSGDSLVDEQFF. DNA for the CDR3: TGCAGCGGGGACAGTCTGGTCGATGAGCAGTTCTTC.

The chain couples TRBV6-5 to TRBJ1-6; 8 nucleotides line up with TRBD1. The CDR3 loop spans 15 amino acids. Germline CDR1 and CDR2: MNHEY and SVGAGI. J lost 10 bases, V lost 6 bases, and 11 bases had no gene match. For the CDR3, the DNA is TGTGCCAGCAGCACTACGACAGGGGTTGAGTCACCCCTCCACTTT. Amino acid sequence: CASSTTTGVESPLHF.

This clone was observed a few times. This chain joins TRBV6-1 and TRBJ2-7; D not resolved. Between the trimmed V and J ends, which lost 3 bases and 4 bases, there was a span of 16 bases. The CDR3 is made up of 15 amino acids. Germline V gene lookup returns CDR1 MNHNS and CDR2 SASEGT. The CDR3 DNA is TGTGCCAGCAGTGATATAAGACAAAGGCCTTACGAGCAGTACTTC. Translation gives CASSDIRQRPYEQYF.

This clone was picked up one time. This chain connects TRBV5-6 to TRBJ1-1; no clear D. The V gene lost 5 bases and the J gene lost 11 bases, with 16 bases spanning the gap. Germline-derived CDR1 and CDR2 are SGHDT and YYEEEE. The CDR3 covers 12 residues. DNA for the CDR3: TGTGCCAGCAGTTTCGCCCGCGATGGGGCTTTCTTT. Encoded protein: CASSFARDGAFF.

For the CDR3, the DNA is TGTGCCAGCAGCAGTTCCGGGACAGTTTATAATTCACCCCTCCACTTT. Residues: CASSSSGTVYNSPLHF. This sequence joins TRBV5-6 and TRBJ1-6; 7 bases line up with TRBD1. CDR3 size: 16 residues. V shed 4 bases, J shed 4 bases, and the junction held 8 bases outside the gene matches. The V gene's germline CDR1 is SGHDT and CDR2 YYEEEE.

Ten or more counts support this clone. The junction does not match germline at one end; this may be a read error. The CDR3 region is CASSLARGYGYTF. The CDR3 bases are TGTGCCAGCAGCCTAGCTCGGGGCTATGGCTACACCTTC. The chain couples TRBV7-8 to TRBJ1-2; D gene ambiguous. The CDR3 is made up of 13 amino acids. Germline V gene sequence: CDR1 SGHVS, CDR2 FQNEAQ.

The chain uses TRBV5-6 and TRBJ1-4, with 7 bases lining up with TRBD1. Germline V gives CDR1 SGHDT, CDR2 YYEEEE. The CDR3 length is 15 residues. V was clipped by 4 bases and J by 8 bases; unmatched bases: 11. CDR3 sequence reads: CASSPPTGTGEKLFF. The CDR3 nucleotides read TGTGCCAGCAGCCCCCCGACAGGGACGGGGGAAAAACTGTTTTTT. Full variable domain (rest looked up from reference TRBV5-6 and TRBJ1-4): DAGVTQSPTHLIKTRGQQVTLRCSPKSGHDTVSWYQQALGQGPQFIFQYYEEEERQRGNFPDRFSGHQFPNYSSELNVNALLLGDSALYLCASSPPTGTGEKLFFGSGTQLSVL.

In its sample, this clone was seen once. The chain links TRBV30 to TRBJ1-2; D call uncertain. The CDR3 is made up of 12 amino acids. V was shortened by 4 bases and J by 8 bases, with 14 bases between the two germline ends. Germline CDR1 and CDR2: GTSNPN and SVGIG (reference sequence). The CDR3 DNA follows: TGTGCCTGGACAGGCTCGGCTTGGGGCTACACCTTC. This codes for CAWTGSAWGYTF.

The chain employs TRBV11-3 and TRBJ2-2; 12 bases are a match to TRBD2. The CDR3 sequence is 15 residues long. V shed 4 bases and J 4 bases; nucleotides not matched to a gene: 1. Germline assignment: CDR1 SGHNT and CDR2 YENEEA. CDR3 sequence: CASSSSGGATGELFF. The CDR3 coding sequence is TGTGCCAGCAGCTCTAGCGGGGGGGCCACCGGGGAGCTGTTTTTT.

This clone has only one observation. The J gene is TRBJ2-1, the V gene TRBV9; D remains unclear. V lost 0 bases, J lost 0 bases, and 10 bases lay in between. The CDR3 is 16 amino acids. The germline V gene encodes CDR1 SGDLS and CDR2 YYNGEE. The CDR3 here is CASSVAPAGSYNEQFF. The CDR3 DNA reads TGTGCCAGCAGCGTAGCCCCGGCTGGCTCCTACAATGAGCAGTTCTTC.

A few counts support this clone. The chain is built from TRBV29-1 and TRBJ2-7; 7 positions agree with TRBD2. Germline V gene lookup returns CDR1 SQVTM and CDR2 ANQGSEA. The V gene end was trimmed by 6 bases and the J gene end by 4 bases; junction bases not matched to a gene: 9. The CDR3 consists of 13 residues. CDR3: CSVRETSLYEQYF. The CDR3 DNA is TGCAGCGTGAGGGAGACTAGCTTGTACGAGCAGTACTTC.

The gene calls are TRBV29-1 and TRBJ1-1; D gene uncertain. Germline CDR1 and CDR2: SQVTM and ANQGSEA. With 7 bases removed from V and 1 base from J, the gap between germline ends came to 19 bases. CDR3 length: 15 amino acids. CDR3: CSGCRKKGENTEAFF. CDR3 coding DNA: TGCAGCGGCTGCCGGAAAAAGGGAGAGAACACTGAAGCTTTCTTT.

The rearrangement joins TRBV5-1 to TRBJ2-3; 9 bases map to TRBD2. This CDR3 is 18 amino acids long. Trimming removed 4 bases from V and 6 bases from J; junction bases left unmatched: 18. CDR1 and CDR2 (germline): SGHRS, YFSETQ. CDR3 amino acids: CASSQLTGTSYWEDTQYF. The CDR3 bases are TGCGCCAGCAGCCAATTAACCGGGACTAGCTATTGGGAGGATACGCAGTATTTT.

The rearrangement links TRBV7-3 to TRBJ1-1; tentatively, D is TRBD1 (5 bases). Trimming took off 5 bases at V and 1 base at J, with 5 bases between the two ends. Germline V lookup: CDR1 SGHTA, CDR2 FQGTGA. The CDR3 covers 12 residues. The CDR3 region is CASSTGNTEAFF. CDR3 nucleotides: TGTGCCAGCAGCACAGGGAACACTGAAGCTTTCTTT.